The 18 T cell receptor beta chains below come from one sample, sequenced in a study of blood T cell repertoires in COVID-19. Measured with immunoSEQ multiplex PCR; TCRdb has only the in-frame clones, and not every one. Here the sample spans around 300,000 clones, under 90% being singletons. The sequenced material came from peripheral blood. The receptors stem from a woman in her forties who had recovered from COVID-19.

A single count supports this clone. This chain links TRBV12-3 or TRBV12-4 with TRBJ2-7; weak D call: TRBD2 (5 bases). This CDR3 has 13 amino acids. The ends were cut back, 6 bases at V and 5 bases at J, with 14 bases in the middle. The CDR3 region has the DNA TGTGCCAGCAGAAGCGGCACTTTCCACGAGCAGTACTTC. Translation gives CASRSGTFHEQYF.

This clone appeared once. The chain combines TRBV2 with TRBJ2-1; D is possibly TRBD2 (6 bases). The CDR3 sequence is 12 residues long. The V gene lost 1 base and the J gene lost 10 bases, with 8 bases spanning the gap. Germline-derived CDR1 and CDR2 are SNHLY and FYNNEI. CDR3 nucleotides: TGTGCCAGCAGTGAAGAGGAGGGCGAGCAGTTCTTC. It translates to CASSEEEGEQFF. Full variable domain (rest looked up from reference TRBV2 and TRBJ2-1): EPEVTQTPSHQVTQMGQEVILRCVPISNHLYFYWYRQILGQKVEFLVSFYNNEISEKSEIFDDQFSVERPDGSNFTLKIRSTKLEDSAMYFCASSEEEGEQFFGPGTRLTVL.

The V gene is TRBV18, the J gene TRBJ2-6; D is undetermined. The CDR3 is made up of 14 amino acids. Germline CDR1 KGHSH, CDR2 LQKENI. The V gene lost 6 bases and the J gene lost 1 base, with 7 bases spanning the gap. CDR3 residues: CASSGDSGANVLTF. For the CDR3, the DNA is TGTGCCAGCTCCGGAGATTCTGGGGCCAACGTCCTGACTTTC.

This rearrangement joins TRBV12-1 to TRBJ2-7; the table gives TRBD2 as D, unverified against the DNA. TRBV12-1 is a known pseudogene. This CDR3 has 15 residues. CDR3 sequence (DNA): TGTGCCAGCAGCTTCCCCTTCCGAGTAAGCTACGAGCAGTACTTC. This sequence encodes CASSFPFRVSYEQYF.

The chain recombines TRBV29-1 with TRBJ1-1, with TRBD1 matching 9 bases. The CDR3 is 14 residues long. Trimming took 7 bases from V and 4 from J; bases not matched to a gene: 10. The V gene's germline CDR1 is SQVTM and CDR2 ANQGSEA. The CDR3 DNA is TGCAGCGGCAAACAGGGGGCCCGGGGCACTGAAGCTTTCTTT. Amino acids: CSGKQGARGTEAFF.

The V call is TRBV11-2, the J call TRBJ2-7; 9 nucleotides align to TRBD1. V lost 4 bases to trimming and J lost 1 base; unmatched junction nucleotides: 11. The germline CDR1 and CDR2 sequences are SGHAT and FQNNGV. The CDR3 runs 17 residues. The CDR3 here is CASSSHRTGDPSYEQYF. The CDR3 DNA is TGTGCCAGCAGCTCCCATAGGACAGGGGATCCATCCTACGAGCAGTACTTC.

This chain connects TRBV7-2 to TRBJ2-3, with 12 bases identical to TRBD2. Germline V gene data show CDR1 as SGHTA and CDR2 as FQGNSA. The V segment lost 5 bases and the J segment 0 bases; nucleotides outside the gene matches: 6. This CDR3 comprises 17 residues. CDR3 region: CASSPGTSGLSTDTQYF. The CDR3 region has the DNA TGTGCCAGCAGCCCCGGGACTAGCGGGCTTAGCACAGATACGCAGTATTTT.

This chain connects TRBV5-1 to TRBJ2-2; 10 bases line up with TRBD2. Germline assignment: CDR1 SGHRS and CDR2 YFSETQ. Losses at the gene ends were 4 bases for V and 5 bases for J; bases not matched to a gene: 11. The CDR3 has 17 residues. The CDR3 DNA reads TGCGCCAGCAGCCCGGACTCTAGCGGGGGCGCAACCGGGGAGCTGTTTTTT. Protein product: CASSPDSSGGATGELFF.

The gene calls are TRBV7-3 and TRBJ2-5; 10 nucleotides line up with TRBD2. The CDR3 contains 14 residues. The trim removed 5 bases at V and 3 bases at J, leaving 3 bases unmatched. Germline V gives CDR1 SGHTA, CDR2 FQGTGA. CDR3 bases: TGTGCCAGCAGCCCTACTAGCGGGAAAGAGACCCAGTACTTC. Amino acid sequence: CASSPTSGKETQYF.

With respect to this clone: Other DNA sequences in this specimen translate into the identical CDR3. V is TRBV29-1 and J is TRBJ1-5; 7 positions match TRBD1. The CDR3 is 13 residues long. Germline V gene sequence: CDR1 SQVTM, CDR2 ANQGSEA. V shed 4 bases, J shed 6 bases, and the junction held 6 bases outside the gene matches. The CDR3 spells CSVGQGVGQPQHF. The DNA for the CDR3 is TGCAGCGTTGGGCAGGGGGTAGGTCAGCCCCAGCATTTT.

The chain employs TRBV19 and TRBJ2-2; D perhaps matches TRBD2 (6 bases). Trimming took off 7 bases at V and 4 bases at J, with 13 bases between the two ends. Germline values: CDR1 LNHDA, CDR2 SQIVND (reference sequence). This CDR3 has 14 residues. The CDR3 loop is CASTSGSLTGELFF. CDR3 bases: TGTGCCAGTACTTCCGGGAGCCTCACCGGGGAGCTGTTTTTT.

This chain links TRBV12-3 or TRBV12-4 with TRBJ2-3; D gene ambiguous. The CDR3 totals 13 residues. V was cut by 2 bases and J by 3 bases, with 6 bases left in between. The CDR3: CASSLPVTDTQYF. As DNA, the CDR3 is TGTGCCAGCAGTTTACCCGTGACAGATACGCAGTATTTT.

The rearrangement links TRBV7-9 to TRBJ2-5; weak D call: TRBD1 (6 bases). There are 14 residues in the CDR3. V gave up 2 bases and J gave up 2 bases, with 9 bases separating them. Germline V lookup: CDR1 SEHNR, CDR2 FQNEAQ (reference sequence). The CDR3 protein is CASSLNTGQETQYF. The CDR3, as DNA: TGTGCCAGCAGCTTAAACACAGGGCAAGAGACCCAGTACTTC.

The chain carries TRBV28 and TRBJ2-7; the match to TRBD2 covers 7 bases. V was clipped by 2 bases and J by 2 bases; unmatched bases: 3. The CDR3 contains 14 residues. The germline gives CDR1 MDHEN, CDR2 SYDVKM. As DNA, the CDR3 is TGTGCCAGCAGTTTAGAGGGAGGGCCCTACGAGCAGTACTTC. Translating gives CASSLEGGPYEQYF.

There are a few counts of this clone. The gene calls are TRBV2 and TRBJ1-6; 7 nucleotides agree with TRBD1. After removal of 8 bases from V and 7 bases from J, the junction contained 5 bases not matched to a gene. The CDR3 has 13 residues. Germline values: CDR1 SNHLY, CDR2 FYNNEI. CDR3 loop: CASAGTENSPLHF. The CDR3 bases are TGTGCCAGCGCCGGGACAGAAAATTCACCCCTCCACTTT. The full variable domain, in which reference TRBV2 and TRBJ1-6 provide the parts outside the CDR3, is EPEVTQTPSHQVTQMGQEVILRCVPISNHLYFYWYRQILGQKVEFLVSFYNNEISEKSEIFDDQFSVERPDGSNFTLKIRSTKLEDSAMYFCASAGTENSPLHFGNGTRLTVT.

The V gene is TRBV5-4, the J gene TRBJ1-2, with 12 bases fitting TRBD1. Germline V gene sequence: CDR1 SGHNT, CDR2 YYREEE (reference sequence). The V and J ends lost 3 bases and 6 bases, in that order; junction bases with no gene match: 6. This CDR3 has 15 amino acids. CDR3 protein: CASSWDRGPSDGYTF. DNA of the CDR3: TGTGCCAGCAGCTGGGACAGGGGGCCATCCGATGGCTACACCTTC.

The V gene is TRBV5-4, the J gene TRBJ2-1, with a possible D match to TRBD2 (6 bases). The CDR3 consists of 16 residues. Germline CDR1 is SGHNT and CDR2 is YYREEE (reference sequence). The V and J ends lost 1 base and 8 bases respectively, with 19 bases between them. CDR3: CASSLYTGAATDEQFF. The CDR3 bases are TGTGCCAGCAGCTTGTATACGGGAGCAGCGACGGATGAGCAGTTCTTC.

The genes are TRBV27 and TRBJ2-7, with TRBD2 identical over 13 bases. The J segment lost 0 bases and the V segment lost 7 bases, leaving 6 bases of the junction unmatched. Germline lookup yields CDR1 MNHEY and CDR2 SMNVEV (reference sequence). The CDR3 is 16 residues long. DNA for the CDR3: TGTGCCAGCATTGGGACTAGCGGGGCCGGCTCCTACGAGCAGTACTTC. Its translation is CASIGTSGAGSYEQYF.